This entry describes one T cell receptor (beta chain). At least ten counts were recorded for this clonotype. It lacks a known antigen. Per-nucleotide qualities are absent, and no much larger clonotype sits a single base away. Sequencing used an Illumina NovaSeq 6000. TCRalpha and TCRbeta cDNA libraries were built by 5'RACE with constant-segment primers, adding sample barcodes and unique molecular identifiers. Trizol reagent was used to extract RNA from every sample. The libraries were amplified in two PCR steps, and the second step added a second sample barcode and Illumina TruSeq adapters. Libraries were sequenced on an Illumina NovaSeq with 2 x 150 bp paired-end reads. Turning to the authors' computational methods: Reads were demultiplexed and collapsed into UMI-guided consensus sequences with migec v1.2.7. Using mixcr v2.1.11, the UMI consensuses were aligned to TRA and TRB V and J templates and assembled into clonotypes. Clonotypes were classified as expanded or contracted when called significant by both edgeR and NoisET, with noise models trained on biological replicates. edgeR calls used a false discovery rate-adjusted p below 0.01 and a log2 fold-change threshold of 1. As an exploratory analysis of dynamics, PCA with hierarchical clustering was applied to max-normalized trajectories of the 1000 most abundant clonotypes. Separately sequenced CD4+ and CD8+ repertoires were used to assign the CD4 or CD8 phenotype of responding clones. TCRdb passed the public sequencing reads through fastp at Q25 and MiXCR, retaining productive beta sequences. Each entry merges the rows of one CDR3 protein and shows their most common DNA and genes. TCRdb assigned the V and J calls; the authors' analysis was not used. This sample gives around 130,000 distinct CDR3 sequences in total; roughly 6.2% of them show up just once. 2% to 2.5% of the sample lies in the top ten.

Ficoll-Paque density gradient centrifugation was the method used to isolate PBMCs. This sample stems from a study of T-cell memory formation after mild COVID-19 (dated by TCRdb to about 2021). Turning to the overall study: Most TCR sequence clusters were specific to one of the two donors. T-cell clones expanding and contracting after mild COVID-19 in two donors were tracked by longitudinal TCRalpha and TCRbeta repertoire sequencing. The cohort was made up of two young adult volunteers, one female and one male, who were previously healthy.

General study outcomes and caveats: Contracting CD4+ clones were found mainly in CM and EM memory subsets, while CD8+ clones were enriched in EMRA. SARS-CoV-2 specificity was not confirmed for the second-wave clones peaking on day 37. Some responding clones were found in pre-infection memory, which suggests that pre-existing cross-reactive memory T cells took part in the SARS-CoV-2 response. From day 15 to 85, contracting clones showed balanced CD4/CD8 phenotypes, whereas a second wave of clones that expanded from day 15 to 37 leaned towards CD4+. Only a couple of mild cases were covered in the study, and larger cohorts including severe cases with pre-infection samples were considered necessary.

The sequenced sample was PBMCs or a T cell subset sorted from them (not recorded which). This sequence was found in an adult woman who had mild COVID-19 (a few samples of this study predate the infection). The sample titles of this study are shuffled in the database, so cell type and time point are left out; the donor was told from shared clones.

The base sequence is TGTGCCAGCAGCCCACAGGGAGGGTCACCCCTCCACTTT. Its protein product is CASSPQGGSPLHF. The chain links TRBV12-3 or TRBV12-4 with TRBJ1-6; the D gene is perhaps TRBD1, on 6 matching bases. The CDR3 holds 13 amino acids from the cysteine to the phenylalanine. Only the CDR3 portion is preserved as DNA: 39 bases, with reading frame beginning at the first base. Cut back by 6 bases and 10 bases, the V and J ends lie 13 bases apart.